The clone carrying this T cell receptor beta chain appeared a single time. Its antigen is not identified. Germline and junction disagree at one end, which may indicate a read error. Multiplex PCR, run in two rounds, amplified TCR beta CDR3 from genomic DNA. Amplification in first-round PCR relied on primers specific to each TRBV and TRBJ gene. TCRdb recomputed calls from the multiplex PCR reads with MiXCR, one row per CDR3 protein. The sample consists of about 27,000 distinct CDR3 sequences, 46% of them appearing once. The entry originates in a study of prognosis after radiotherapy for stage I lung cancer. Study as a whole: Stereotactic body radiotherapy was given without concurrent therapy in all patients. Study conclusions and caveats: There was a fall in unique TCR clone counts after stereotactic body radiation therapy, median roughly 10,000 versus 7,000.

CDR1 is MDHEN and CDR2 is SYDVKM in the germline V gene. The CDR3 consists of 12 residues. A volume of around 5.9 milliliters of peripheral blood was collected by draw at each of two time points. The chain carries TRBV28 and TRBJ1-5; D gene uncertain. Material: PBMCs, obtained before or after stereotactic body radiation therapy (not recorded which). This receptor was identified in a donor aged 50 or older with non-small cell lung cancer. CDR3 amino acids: CASRVSNQPQRF. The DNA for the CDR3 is TGTGCCAGTAGGGTTAGCAATCAGCCACAGCGTTTT. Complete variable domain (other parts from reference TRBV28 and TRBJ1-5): DVKVTQSSRYLVKRTGEKVFLECVQDMDHENMFWYRQDPGLGLRLIYFSYDVKMKEKGDIPEGYSVSREKKERFSLILESASTNQTSMYLCASRVSNQPQRFGDGTRLSIL.